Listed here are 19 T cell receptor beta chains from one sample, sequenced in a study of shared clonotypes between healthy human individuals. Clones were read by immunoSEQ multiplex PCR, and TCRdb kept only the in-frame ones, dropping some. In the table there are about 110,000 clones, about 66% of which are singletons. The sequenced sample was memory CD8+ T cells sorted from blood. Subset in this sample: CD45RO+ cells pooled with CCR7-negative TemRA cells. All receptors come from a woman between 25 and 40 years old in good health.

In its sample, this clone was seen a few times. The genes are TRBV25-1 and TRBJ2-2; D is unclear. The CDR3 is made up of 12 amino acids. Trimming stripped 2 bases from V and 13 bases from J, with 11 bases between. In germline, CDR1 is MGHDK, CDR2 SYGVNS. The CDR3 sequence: CASSELEKGLFF. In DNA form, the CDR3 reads TGTGCCAGCAGTGAACTAGAGAAGGGGCTGTTTTTT.

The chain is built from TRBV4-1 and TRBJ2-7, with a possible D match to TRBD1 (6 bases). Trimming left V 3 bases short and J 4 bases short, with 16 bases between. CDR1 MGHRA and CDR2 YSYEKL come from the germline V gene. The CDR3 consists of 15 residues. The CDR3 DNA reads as TGCGCCAGCAGCCATGCCGTGACAGGAACTTACGAGCAGTACTTC. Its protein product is CASSHAVTGTYEQYF.

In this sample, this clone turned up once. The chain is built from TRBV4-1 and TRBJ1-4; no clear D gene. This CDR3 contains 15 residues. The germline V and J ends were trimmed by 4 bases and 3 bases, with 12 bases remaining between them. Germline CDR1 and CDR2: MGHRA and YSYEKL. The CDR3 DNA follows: TGCGCCAGCAGCCCCGCGCCGGCCGCTAATGAAAAACTGTTTTTT. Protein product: CASSPAPAANEKLFF.

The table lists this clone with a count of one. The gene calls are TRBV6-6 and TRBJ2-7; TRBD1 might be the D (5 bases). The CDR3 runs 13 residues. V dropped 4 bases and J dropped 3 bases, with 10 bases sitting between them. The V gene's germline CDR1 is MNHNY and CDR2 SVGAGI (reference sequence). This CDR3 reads CASSSRDSYEQYF. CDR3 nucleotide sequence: TGTGCCAGCAGTTCTAGAGACAGCTACGAGCAGTACTTC.

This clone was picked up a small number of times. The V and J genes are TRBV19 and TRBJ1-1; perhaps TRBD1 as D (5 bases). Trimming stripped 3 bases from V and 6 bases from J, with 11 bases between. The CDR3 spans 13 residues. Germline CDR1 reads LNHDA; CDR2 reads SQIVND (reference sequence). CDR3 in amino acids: CASSIFGGSEAFF. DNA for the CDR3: TGTGCCAGTAGTATTTTTGGGGGTTCTGAAGCTTTCTTT.

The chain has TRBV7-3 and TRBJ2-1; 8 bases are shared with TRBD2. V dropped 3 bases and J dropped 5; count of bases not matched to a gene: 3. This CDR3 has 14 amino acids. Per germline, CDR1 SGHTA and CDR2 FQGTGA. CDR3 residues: CASSFGRVDNEQFF. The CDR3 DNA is TGTGCCAGCAGCTTCGGGAGGGTAGACAATGAGCAGTTCTTC.

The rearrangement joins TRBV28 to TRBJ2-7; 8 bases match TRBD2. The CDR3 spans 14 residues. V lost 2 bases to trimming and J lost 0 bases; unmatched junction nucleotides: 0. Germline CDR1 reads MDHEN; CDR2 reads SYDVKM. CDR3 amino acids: CASSLREGSYEQYF. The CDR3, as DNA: TGTGCCAGCAGTTTACGGGAGGGCTCCTACGAGCAGTACTTC.

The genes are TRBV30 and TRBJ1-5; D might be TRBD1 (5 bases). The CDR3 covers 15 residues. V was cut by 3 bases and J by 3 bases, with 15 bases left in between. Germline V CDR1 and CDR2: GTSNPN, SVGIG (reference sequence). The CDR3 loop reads CAWSPGHGPNQPQHF. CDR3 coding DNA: TGTGCCTGGAGCCCTGGACACGGACCCAATCAGCCCCAGCATTTT.

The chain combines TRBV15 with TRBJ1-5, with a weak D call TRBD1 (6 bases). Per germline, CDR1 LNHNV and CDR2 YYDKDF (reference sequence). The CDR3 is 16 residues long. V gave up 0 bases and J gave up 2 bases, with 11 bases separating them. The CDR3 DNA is TGTGCCACCAGCAGAGATTCAGGGGATGGCAATCAGCCCCAGCATTTT. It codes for CATSRDSGDGNQPQHF.

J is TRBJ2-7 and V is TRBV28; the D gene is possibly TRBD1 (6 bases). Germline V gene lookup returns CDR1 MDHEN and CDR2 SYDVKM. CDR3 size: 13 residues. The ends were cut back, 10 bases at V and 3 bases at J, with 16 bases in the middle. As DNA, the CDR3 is TGTGCCACAGCTCGGGACACCCTCTACGAGCAGTACTTC. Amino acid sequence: CATARDTLYEQYF.

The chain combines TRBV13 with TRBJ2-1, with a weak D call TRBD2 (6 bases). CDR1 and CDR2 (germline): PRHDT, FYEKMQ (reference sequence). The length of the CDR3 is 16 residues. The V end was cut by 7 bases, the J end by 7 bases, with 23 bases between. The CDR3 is CASIVRESSQSNEQFF. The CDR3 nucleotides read TGTGCCAGCATAGTCCGGGAGAGTTCCCAGAGTAATGAGCAGTTCTTC. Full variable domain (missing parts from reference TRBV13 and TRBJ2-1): AAGVIQSPRHLIKEKRETATLKCYPIPRHDTVYWYQQGPGQDPQFLISFYEKMQSDKGSIPDRFSAQQFSDYHSELNMSSLELGDSALYFCASIVRESSQSNEQFFGPGTRLTVL.

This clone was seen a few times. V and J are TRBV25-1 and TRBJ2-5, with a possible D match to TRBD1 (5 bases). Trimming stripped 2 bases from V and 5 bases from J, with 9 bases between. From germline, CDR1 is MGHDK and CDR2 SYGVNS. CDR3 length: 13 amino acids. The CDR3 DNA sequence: TGTGCCAGCAGTGAAAGTAGGGGTGAGACCCAGTACTTC. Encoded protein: CASSESRGETQYF.

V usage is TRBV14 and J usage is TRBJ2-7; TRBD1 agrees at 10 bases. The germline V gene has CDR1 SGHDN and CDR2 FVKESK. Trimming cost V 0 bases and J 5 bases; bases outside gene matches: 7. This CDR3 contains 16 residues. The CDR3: CASSQEGGTGADEQYF. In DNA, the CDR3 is TGTGCCAGCAGCCAAGAAGGTGGGACAGGGGCCGACGAGCAGTACTTC.

The CDR3: CASSVEDGTREQYF. DNA for the CDR3: TGTGCCAGCAGTGTAGAAGACGGGACTCGGGAGCAGTACTTC. The chain links TRBV6-1 to TRBJ2-7; D perhaps matches TRBD2 (6 bases). This CDR3 spans 14 amino acids. Trimming left V 4 bases short and J 7 bases short, with 17 bases between. CDR1 is MNHNS, CDR2 SASEGT, per germline.

CDR3 DNA sequence: TGTGCCAGCAGTTCAACGCTAAGCTACGAGCAGTACTTC. It specifies CASSSTLSYEQYF. The rearrangement joins TRBV27 to TRBJ2-7; D remains unclear. V shed 4 bases and J shed 3 bases, with 10 bases lying between them. Germline CDR1 and CDR2: MNHEY and SMNVEV (reference sequence). The CDR3 has 13 amino acids.

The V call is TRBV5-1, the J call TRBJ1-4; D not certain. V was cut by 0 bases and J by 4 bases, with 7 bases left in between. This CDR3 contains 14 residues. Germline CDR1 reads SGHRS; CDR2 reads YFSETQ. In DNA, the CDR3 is TGCGCCAGCAGCTTGGACAGCGTTAATGAAAAACTGTTTTTT. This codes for CASSLDSVNEKLFF.

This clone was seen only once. The CDR3 DNA reads TGCGCCAGCAGCTCGGGCGCTAGCCAGATTTCCGAGCAGTACTTC. It encodes CASSSGASQISEQYF. The chain carries TRBV5-1 and TRBJ2-7, with D tentatively TRBD2 (5 bases). The length of the CDR3 is 15 residues. Germline CDR1 reads SGHRS; CDR2 reads YFSETQ. Trimming removed 3 bases at V and 6 bases at J, with 19 bases between.

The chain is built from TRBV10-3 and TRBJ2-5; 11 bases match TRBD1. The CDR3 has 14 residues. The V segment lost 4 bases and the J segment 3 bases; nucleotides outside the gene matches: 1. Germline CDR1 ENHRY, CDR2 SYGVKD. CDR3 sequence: CAISGDRGKETQYF. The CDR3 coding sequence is TGTGCCATCAGTGGGGACAGGGGGAAAGAGACCCAGTACTTC.

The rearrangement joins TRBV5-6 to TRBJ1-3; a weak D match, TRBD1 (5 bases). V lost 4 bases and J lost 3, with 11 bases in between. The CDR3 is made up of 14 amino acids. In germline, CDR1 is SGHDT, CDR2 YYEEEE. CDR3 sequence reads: CASSLGRVGNTIYF. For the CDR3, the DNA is TGTGCCAGCAGCCTTGGCAGGGTTGGAAACACCATATATTTT.